The clone carrying this TCR beta chain has a handful of counts. No antigen is known for it. Clones were read by immunoSEQ multiplex PCR, and TCRdb kept only the in-frame ones, dropping some. In the table there are about 82,000 clones, around 80% of which are singletons. The germline V and J ends were trimmed by 1 base and 0 bases, with 8 bases remaining between them. The CDR3 has 14 residues. Germline V lookup: CDR1 SGHNT, CDR2 YYREEE (reference sequence). These data originate in a study of T cells in localized non-small cell lung cancer. Overall study findings and caveats: Sequence data derive from only one tumor region, so heterogeneity remains possible. The study detected a median approximately 54 of the top 100 tumor clones in adjacent lung. Clonality peaked in uninvolved adjacent lung rather than tumor.

This chain connects TRBV5-4 to TRBJ2-7; D is perhaps TRBD1 (6 bases). The source material was PBMCs, sampled before any cancer treatment. This receptor was taken from a man aged 40 to 70 with stage II squamous cell lung carcinoma. CDR3 in DNA: TGTGCCAGCAGCTTGCAGGGGAGCTCCTACGAGCAGTACTTC. Translated: CASSLQGSSYEQYF.